This T cell receptor (beta chain) is from a study of radiotherapy plus CTLA-4 blockade in lung cancer. Turning to the study itself: Objective responses were documented in around 19% of patients, with disease control in roughly 30%.

Study conclusions and caveats: Blood saw expansion of tumor-derived TCR clones after radiotherapy plus ipilimumab.

In regard to this clone: Its antigen remains unidentified. At the DNA level, this CDR3 is encoded by other sequences in the same sample as well.

The germline V gene has CDR1 MNHEY and CDR2 SMNVEV (reference sequence). With 5 bases clipped from V and 3 bases from J, the junction kept 4 bases outside the gene matches. The CDR3 spans 14 residues. Only in-frame clones appear in the TCRdb table, and some are missing; sequencing was by immunoSEQ multiplex PCR. Of some 60,000 clones in the sample, around four fifths were seen once. J is TRBJ2-7 and V is TRBV27, with 10 bases lining up with TRBD1. This receptor was identified in a human donor with non-small cell lung cancer who had a partial response to radiotherapy plus ipilimumab. Source: peripheral blood, taken from a patient treated with radiotherapy plus ipilimumab. For the CDR3, the DNA is TGTGCCAGCAGTAGCCGGGACAGGGGCTACGAGCAGTACTTC. Translating it yields CASSSRDRGYEQYF.